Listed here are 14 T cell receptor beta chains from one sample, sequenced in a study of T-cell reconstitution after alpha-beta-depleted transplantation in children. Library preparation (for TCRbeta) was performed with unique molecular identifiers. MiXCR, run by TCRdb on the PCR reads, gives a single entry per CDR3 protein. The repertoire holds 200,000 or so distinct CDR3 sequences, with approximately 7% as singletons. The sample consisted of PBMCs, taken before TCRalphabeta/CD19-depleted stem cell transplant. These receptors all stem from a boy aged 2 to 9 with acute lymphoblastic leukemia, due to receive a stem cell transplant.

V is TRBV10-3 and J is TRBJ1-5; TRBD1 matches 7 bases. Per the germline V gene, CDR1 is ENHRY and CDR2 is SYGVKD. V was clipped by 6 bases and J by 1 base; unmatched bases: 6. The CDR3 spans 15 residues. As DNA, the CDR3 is TGTGCCATCAGCCCTCAGACAGGGAGCAATCAGCCCCAGCATTTT. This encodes CAISPQTGSNQPQHF.

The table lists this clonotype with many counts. This CDR3 is CASSLERGAGNEQFF. The CDR3 DNA reads TGTGCCAGCAGCTTAGAGCGGGGGGCTGGGAATGAGCAGTTCTTC. V usage is TRBV7-2 and J usage is TRBJ2-1; 9 bases fit TRBD2. There are 15 residues in the CDR3. CDR1 and CDR2 (germline): SGHTA, FQGNSA. The V and J ends lost 1 base and 7 bases, in that order; junction bases with no gene match: 5.

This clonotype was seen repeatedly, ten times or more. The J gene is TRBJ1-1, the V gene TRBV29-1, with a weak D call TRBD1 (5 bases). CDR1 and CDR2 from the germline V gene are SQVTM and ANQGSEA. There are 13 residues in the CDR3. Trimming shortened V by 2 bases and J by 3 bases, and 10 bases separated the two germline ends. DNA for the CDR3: TGCAGCGTTGAATATGGCAGGGACACTGAAGCTTTCTTT. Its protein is CSVEYGRDTEAFF.

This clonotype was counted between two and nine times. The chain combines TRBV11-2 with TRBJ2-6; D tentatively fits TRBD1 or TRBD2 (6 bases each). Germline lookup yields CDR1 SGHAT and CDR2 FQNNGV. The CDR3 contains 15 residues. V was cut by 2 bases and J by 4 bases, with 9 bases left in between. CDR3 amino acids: CASSLRGQGANVLTF. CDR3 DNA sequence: TGTGCCAGCAGCTTACGGGGGCAAGGGGCCAACGTCCTGACTTTC. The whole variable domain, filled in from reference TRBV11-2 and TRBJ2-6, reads EAGVAQSPRYKIIEKRQSVAFWCNPISGHATLYWYQQILGQGPKLLIQFQNNGVVDDSQLPKDRFSAERLKGVDSTLKIQPAKLEDSAVYLCASSLRGQGANVLTFGAGSRLTVL.

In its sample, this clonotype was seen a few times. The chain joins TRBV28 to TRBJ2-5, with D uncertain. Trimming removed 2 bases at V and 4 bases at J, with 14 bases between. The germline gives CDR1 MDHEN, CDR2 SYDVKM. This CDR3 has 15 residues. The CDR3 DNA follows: TGTGCCAGCAGTTTAGTACCCCAAGCCCGAGAGACCCAGTACTTC. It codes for CASSLVPQARETQYF. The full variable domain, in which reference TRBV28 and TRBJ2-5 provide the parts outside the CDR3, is DVKVTQSSRYLVKRTGEKVFLECVQDMDHENMFWYRQDPGLGLRLIYFSYDVKMKEKGDIPEGYSVSREKKERFSLILESASTNQTSMYLCASSLVPQARETQYFGPGTRLLVL.

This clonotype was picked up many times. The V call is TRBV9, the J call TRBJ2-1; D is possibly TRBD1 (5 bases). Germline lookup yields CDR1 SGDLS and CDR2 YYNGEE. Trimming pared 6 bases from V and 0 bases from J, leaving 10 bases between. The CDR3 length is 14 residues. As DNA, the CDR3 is TGTGCCAGCACCCGTGACAGCTCCTACAATGAGCAGTTCTTC. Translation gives CASTRDSSYNEQFF.

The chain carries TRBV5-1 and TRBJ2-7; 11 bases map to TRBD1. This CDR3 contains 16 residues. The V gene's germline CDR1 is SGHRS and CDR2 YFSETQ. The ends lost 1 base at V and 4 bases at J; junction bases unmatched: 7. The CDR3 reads CASSLSSDRGQYEQYF. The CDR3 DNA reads TGCGCCAGCAGCTTGTCTTCGGACAGGGGGCAATACGAGCAGTACTTC.

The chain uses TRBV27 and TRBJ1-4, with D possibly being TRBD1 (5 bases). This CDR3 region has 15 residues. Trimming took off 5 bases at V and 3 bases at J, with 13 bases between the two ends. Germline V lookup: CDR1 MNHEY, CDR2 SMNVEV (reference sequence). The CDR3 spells CASSLRGSPNEKLFF. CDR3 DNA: TGTGCCAGCAGTCTGCGGGGCAGCCCTAATGAAAAACTGTTTTTT.

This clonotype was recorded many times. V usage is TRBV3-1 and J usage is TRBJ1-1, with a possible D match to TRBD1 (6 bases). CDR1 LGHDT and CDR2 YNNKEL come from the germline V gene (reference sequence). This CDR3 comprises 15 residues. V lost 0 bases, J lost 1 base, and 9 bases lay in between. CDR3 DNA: TGTGCCAGCAGCCAAGAACGCAGGGGGAACACTGAAGCTTTCTTT. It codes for CASSQERRGNTEAFF.

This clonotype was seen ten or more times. The CDR3 coding sequence is TGTGCCAGCAGTTTCCCTAGCGGGGGGCCTCTTGAGCAGTTCTTC. This translates into CASSFPSGGPLEQFF. The genes are TRBV12-3 or TRBV12-4 and TRBJ2-1; 11 bases agree with TRBD2. This CDR3 has 15 amino acids. Losses at the gene ends were 3 bases for V and 9 bases for J; bases not matched to a gene: 7.

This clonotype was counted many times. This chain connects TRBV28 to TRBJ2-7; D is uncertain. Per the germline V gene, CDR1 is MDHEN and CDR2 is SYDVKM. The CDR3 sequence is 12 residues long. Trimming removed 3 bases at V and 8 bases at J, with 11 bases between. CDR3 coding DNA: TGTGCCAGCAGTTTGAACGGCCCGAAGCAGTACTTC. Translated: CASSLNGPKQYF.

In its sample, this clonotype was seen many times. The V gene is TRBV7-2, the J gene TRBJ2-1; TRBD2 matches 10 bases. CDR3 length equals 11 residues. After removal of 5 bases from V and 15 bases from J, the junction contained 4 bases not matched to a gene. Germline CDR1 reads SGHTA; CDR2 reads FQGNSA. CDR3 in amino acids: CASSISGRLFF. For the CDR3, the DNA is TGTGCCAGCAGCATTAGCGGGAGGTTGTTCTTC.

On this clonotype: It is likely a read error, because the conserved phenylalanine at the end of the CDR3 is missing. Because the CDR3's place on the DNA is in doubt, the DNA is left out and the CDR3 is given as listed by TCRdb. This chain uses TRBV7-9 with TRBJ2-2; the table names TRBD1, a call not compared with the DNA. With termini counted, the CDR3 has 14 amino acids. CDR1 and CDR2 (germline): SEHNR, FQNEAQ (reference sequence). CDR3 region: CASSPGLNTGELLC.

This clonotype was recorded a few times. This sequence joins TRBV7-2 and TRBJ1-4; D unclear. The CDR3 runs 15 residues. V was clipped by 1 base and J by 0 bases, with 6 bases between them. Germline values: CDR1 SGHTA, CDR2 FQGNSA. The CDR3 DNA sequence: TGTGCCAGCAGCTTAGTGGATGCAACTAATGAAAAACTGTTTTTT. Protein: CASSLVDATNEKLFF.